This TCR beta chain was captured in a study of identical twins. This clonotype was seen at least ten times. Antigen unknown. A universal primer site was added by template switching, and unique molecular identifiers were carried by the cDNA. MiXCR, applied by TCRdb to the 5' RACE reads, yields one record per CDR3 protein. Of roughly 720,000 distinct CDR3 sequences detected, 15% to 20% appear once; the ten largest clones hold around 13%. Study observations and caveats: A lower insertion count was a feature of abundant cord blood beta clonotypes, with no such feature in memory repertoires. Modelling approaches yielded underestimates of out-of-frame TCR alpha sharing between monozygotic twins.

The V end lost 3 bases, the J end lost 5 bases, and 14 bases lay between the germline ends. This CDR3 comprises 15 residues. CDR1 SEHNR and CDR2 FQNEAQ come from the germline V gene (reference sequence). Separately, the same data were catalogued under a study of T cells expressing NK-cell markers. As that report states: Seven of the eight sequenced donors were HCMV-seropositive; one was seronegative.

This clonotype was sampled from a woman aged 18-35 years in good health. The genes are TRBV7-9 and TRBJ1-5; D perhaps matches TRBD1 (5 bases). Sequenced material: PBMCs. CDR3 region: CASSLGRYQDQPQHF. The CDR3 DNA follows: TGTGCCAGCAGCTTGGGACGTTACCAAGATCAGCCCCAGCATTTT. Combining the CDR3 with reference TRBV7-9 and TRBJ1-5 gives the whole variable domain DTGVSQNPRHKITKRGQNVTFRCDPISEHNRLYWYRQTLGQGPEFLTYFQNEAQLEKSRLLSDRFSAERPKGSFSTLEIQRTEQGDSAMYLCASSLGRYQDQPQHFGDGTRLSIL.